Shown below are 20 T cell receptor beta chains from a single sample sequenced in a study of T cell repertoires in cytomegalovirus infection. TCRdb re-derived calls from the reads in MiXCR, one entry per CDR3 protein. This sample carries 350,000 to 500,000 distinct CDR3 sequences, approximately 31% of them seen once, and the ten largest clones take roughly 15%. Sequenced input: PBMCs. The receptor set was obtained from a human donor in good health (CMV status not recorded). Some clones in this sample may be carry-over from other donors' samples.

In regard to this clonotype: A much more abundant neighbour one base away suggests this may be a read error. The chain uses TRBV7-9 and TRBJ1-1; 7 nucleotides align to TRBD1. Germline trimming cut 7 bases from V and 1 base from J; bases unmatched to any gene: 3. Germline CDR1 is SEHNR and CDR2 is FQNEAQ (reference sequence). The CDR3 extends over 13 amino acids. The CDR3 DNA follows: TGTGCCAGCATCCACAGGGGGAACACTGAAGCTTTCTTT. Protein product: CASIHRGNTEAFF.

This clonotype was counted between two and nine times. The chain joins TRBV7-2 to TRBJ2-7, with D perhaps TRBD2 (6 bases). Germline CDR1 reads SGHTA; CDR2 reads FQGNSA. With 4 bases removed from V and 4 bases from J, the gap between germline ends came to 26 bases. The CDR3 contains 18 residues. The CDR3 sequence is CASSSERSGEDYEYEQYF. CDR3 bases: TGTGCCAGCAGCTCAGAGCGATCGGGGGAGGATTATGAGTACGAGCAGTACTTC.

With respect to this clonotype: A much larger clone differs from this one at a single base, so this may be a read error. This sequence joins TRBV7-8 and TRBJ2-4; D is possibly TRBD1 (5 bases). Germline V lookup: CDR1 SGHVS, CDR2 FQNEAQ. The CDR3 has 13 residues. CDR3: CDSSLAGLNIQYF. The CDR3 DNA is TGTGACAGCAGCTTAGCAGGGCTAAACATTCAGTACTTC.

This clonotype turned up a few times. V usage is TRBV18 and J usage is TRBJ2-3, with 9 positions matching TRBD2. V shed 6 bases, J shed 3 bases, and the junction held 22 bases outside the gene matches. The CDR3 spans 20 residues. Germline V gene lookup returns CDR1 KGHSH and CDR2 LQKENI. This chain's CDR3 is CASSLSALAGIPEGTDTQYF. The CDR3 nucleotides are TGTGCCAGCTCGCTCTCGGCCCTAGCGGGGATCCCCGAAGGGACAGATACGCAGTATTTT.

This clonotype was seen more than once but under ten times. The chain links TRBV11-2 to TRBJ2-2; D may be TRBD2 (6 bases). V dropped 5 bases and J dropped 1 base, with 14 bases sitting between them. The CDR3 is 16 residues long. Germline lookup yields CDR1 SGHAT and CDR2 FQNNGV. Written as DNA, the CDR3 is TGTGCCAGCAGCCGGAGGGAGTTTCGGAACACCGGGGAGCTGTTTTTT. Protein: CASSRREFRNTGELFF.

The sample holds a few counts of this clonotype. This chain joins TRBV6-5 and TRBJ2-1; TRBD1 might be the D (6 bases). Germline CDR1 MNHEY, CDR2 SVGAGI. The ends were cut back, 2 bases at V and 7 bases at J, with 9 bases in the middle. The CDR3 sequence is 13 residues long. The CDR3 DNA reads as TGTGCCAGCAGTTACAACAGGGATAATGAGCAGTTCTTC. Protein sequence: CASSYNRDNEQFF.

Concerning this clonotype itself: One end of the junction fails to match germline, which may point to a read error. The chain uses TRBV4-1 and TRBJ1-1; D remains ambiguous. This CDR3 is built from 14 residues. Germline CDR1 is MGHRA and CDR2 is YSYEKL. The CDR3 is CARRQYTSNPEAFF. Here the CDR3 DNA reads TGCGCCAGAAGACAATATACTTCGAACCCTGAAGCTTTCTTT.

A few counts support this clonotype. This chain links TRBV20-1 with TRBJ2-4; the D call may be TRBD1 or TRBD2 (6 bases each). The CDR3 is made up of 14 amino acids. Germline V gives CDR1 DFQATT, CDR2 SNEGSKA (reference sequence). V lost 3 bases to trimming and J lost 3 bases, with 12 bases between them. The chain's CDR3 is CSASRRGDKNIQYF. Here the CDR3 DNA reads TGCAGTGCTAGTCGGAGGGGGGACAAAAACATTCAGTACTTC.

This clonotype was detected only a few times. The rearrangement uses TRBV6-1 and TRBJ1-6; unclear D gene. The V gene lost 1 base and the J gene lost 13 bases, with 5 bases spanning the gap. The CDR3 is 11 amino acids. The germline V gene has CDR1 MNHNS and CDR2 SASEGT. The CDR3 bases are TGTGCCAGCAGTGAAGGGGCGCCCCTCCACTTT. It is translated as CASSEGAPLHF.

In its sample, this clonotype was seen a few times. The chain's CDR3 is CASSQGETATNEKLFF. DNA for the CDR3: TGCGCCAGCAGCCAAGGGGAGACAGCAACTAATGAAAAACTGTTTTTT. The rearrangement uses TRBV4-1 and TRBJ1-4, with D possibly TRBD1 on 5 matching bases. Trimming took off 1 base at V and 0 bases at J, with 9 bases between the two ends. The CDR3 is 16 amino acids. CDR1 and CDR2 from the germline V gene are MGHRA and YSYEKL.

This clonotype was seen a handful of times. The chain couples TRBV2 to TRBJ1-2; weak D call: TRBD1 (6 bases). V lost 1 base to trimming and J lost 8 bases, with 14 bases between them. The germline V gene has CDR1 SNHLY and CDR2 FYNNEI. This CDR3 is built from 14 residues. In nucleotides, the CDR3 is TGTGCCAGCAGTGAAGTGAGGGGGGCGCAAGGCTACACCTTC. Protein product: CASSEVRGAQGYTF.

The chain links TRBV6-1 to TRBJ2-7; D remains ambiguous. The V end was cut by 4 bases, the J end by 0 bases, with 7 bases between. Germline V lookup: CDR1 MNHNS, CDR2 SASEGT. The CDR3 sequence is 13 residues long. CDR3 in amino acids: CASSGKNSYEQYF. DNA of the CDR3: TGTGCCAGCAGTGGAAAGAACTCCTACGAGCAGTACTTC.

V is TRBV28 and J is TRBJ1-5; a possible D gene is TRBD1 (6 bases). The CDR3 runs to 15 residues. V was clipped by 6 bases and J by 5 bases, with 17 bases between them. Germline V gene lookup returns CDR1 MDHEN and CDR2 SYDVKM. The CDR3 DNA follows: TGTGCCAGCAGACACCCGGGGGCTTATTATCAGCCCCAGCATTTT. As protein: CASRHPGAYYQPQHF.

J is TRBJ1-6 and V is TRBV5-4; D gene uncertain. This CDR3 is built from 15 residues. Germline V gene sequence: CDR1 SGHNT, CDR2 YYREEE (reference sequence). V dropped 0 bases and J dropped 4 bases, with 8 bases sitting between them. The CDR3 DNA is TGTGCCAGCAGCTTGGGCGACCTATATAATTCACCCCTCCACTTT. Translation gives CASSLGDLYNSPLHF.

This rearrangement joins TRBV5-1 to TRBJ2-7; D is tentatively TRBD1 or TRBD2 (5 bases each). V shed 0 bases and J shed 2 bases, with 15 bases lying between them. CDR3 size: 16 residues. Germline V lookup: CDR1 SGHRS, CDR2 YFSETQ. In DNA form, the CDR3 reads TGCGCCAGCAGCTTGGATCGGGCAGGGACGCCCTACGAGCAGTACTTC. This sequence encodes CASSLDRAGTPYEQYF.

The chain recombines TRBV15 with TRBJ1-1; D is uncertain. The CDR3 covers 13 residues. Looked up from germline, CDR1 is LNHNV and CDR2 is YYDKDF (reference sequence). Trimming took off 5 bases at V and 8 bases at J, with 15 bases between the two ends. CDR3 coding DNA: TGTGCCACCAGCGGAGGTGGGGTCGGGGAAGCTTTCTTT. As protein: CATSGGGVGEAFF.

This clonotype was recorded many times. The chain uses TRBV7-2 and TRBJ2-2, with D possibly TRBD1 on 5 matching bases. Deletions cut 4 bases from V and 7 bases from J, with 16 bases between. The CDR3 extends over 15 amino acids. CDR1 and CDR2 (germline): SGHTA, FQGNSA. This CDR3 is CASSYTGIGIGELFF. CDR3 sequence (DNA): TGTGCCAGCAGCTATACAGGAATAGGCATCGGGGAGCTGTTTTTT.

This clonotype showed up just a few times. V is TRBV6-1 and J is TRBJ1-3; D is uncertain. V was cut by 4 bases and J by 2 bases, with 9 bases left in between. The CDR3 length is 14 residues. Looked up from germline, CDR1 is MNHNS and CDR2 is SASEGT. CDR3 loop: CASSGATTGNTIYF. As DNA, the CDR3 is TGTGCCAGCAGTGGTGCCACCACTGGAAACACCATATATTTT.

V is TRBV6-6 and J is TRBJ1-2; tentative D call: TRBD1 (5 bases). The CDR3 is 13 residues long. V lost 5 bases to trimming and J lost 5 bases, with 12 bases between them. The germline gives CDR1 MNHNY, CDR2 SVGAGI (reference sequence). CDR3 sequence (DNA): TGTGCCAGCAGTCCGGCGGGGGGGTATGGCTACACCTTC. This sequence encodes CASSPAGGYGYTF.

This chain joins TRBV6-6 and TRBJ1-2; 9 bases agree with TRBD1. Germline V gene sequence: CDR1 MNHNY, CDR2 SVGAGI (reference sequence). After removal of 6 bases from V and 2 bases from J, the junction contained 7 bases not matched to a gene. The CDR3 is made up of 15 amino acids. As DNA, the CDR3 is TGTGCCAGCAGCGGAACAGGGGGCCTAAACTATGGCTACACCTTC. It specifies CASSGTGGLNYGYTF.